This paragraph covers one T cell receptor beta chain sequence. The antigen is not known. The sample comes from a study of T cells in localized non-small cell lung cancer. Study-level points and caveats: Uninvolved adjacent lung had higher T cell clonality than tumor and all other tissues.

The assay was immunoSEQ multiplex PCR, and TCRdb's table has in-frame clones only and misses some. The sample comprises roughly 38,000 clones, 75% to 90% of which are singletons, and 2.5% to 3% rests with the top ten. Sequenced material: peripheral blood, taken before any cancer treatment. This sequence originates from a woman between 35 and 75 years old with stage I lung adenocarcinoma.

The CDR3 protein is CASSIPGTEQYF. CDR3 sequence (DNA): TGTGCCAGTAGTATTCCGGGGACCGAGCAGTATTTT. The rearrangement links TRBV19 to TRBJ2-3; either TRBD1 or TRBD2 may supply D (5 bases each). Trimming removed 3 bases at V and 11 bases at J, with 12 bases between. The CDR3 totals 12 residues. The germline CDR1 and CDR2 sequences are LNHDA and SQIVND (reference sequence).